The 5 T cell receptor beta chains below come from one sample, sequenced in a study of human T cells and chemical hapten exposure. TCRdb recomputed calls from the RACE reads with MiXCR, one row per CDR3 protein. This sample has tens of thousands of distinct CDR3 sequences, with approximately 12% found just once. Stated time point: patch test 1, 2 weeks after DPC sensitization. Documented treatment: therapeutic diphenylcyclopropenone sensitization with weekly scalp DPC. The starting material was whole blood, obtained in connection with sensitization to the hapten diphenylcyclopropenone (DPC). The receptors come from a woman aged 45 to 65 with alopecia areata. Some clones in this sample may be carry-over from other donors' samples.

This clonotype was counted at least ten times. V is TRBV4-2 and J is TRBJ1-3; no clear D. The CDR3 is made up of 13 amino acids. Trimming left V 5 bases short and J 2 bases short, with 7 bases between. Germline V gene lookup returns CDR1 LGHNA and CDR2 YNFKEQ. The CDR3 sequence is CASSVTPGNTIYF. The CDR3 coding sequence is TGTGCCAGCAGCGTCACACCTGGAAACACCATATATTTT.

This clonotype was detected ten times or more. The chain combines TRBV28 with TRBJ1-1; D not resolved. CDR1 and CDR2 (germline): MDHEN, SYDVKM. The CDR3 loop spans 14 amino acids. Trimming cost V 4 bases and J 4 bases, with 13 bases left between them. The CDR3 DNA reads TGTGCCAGCAGTTGGGGATATCGGAGCACTGAAGCTTTCTTT. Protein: CASSWGYRSTEAFF.

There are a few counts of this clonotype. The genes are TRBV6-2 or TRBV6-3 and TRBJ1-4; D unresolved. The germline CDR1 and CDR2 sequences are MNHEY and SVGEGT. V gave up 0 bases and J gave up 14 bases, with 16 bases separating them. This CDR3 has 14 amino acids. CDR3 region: CASSYSRWRSDLFF. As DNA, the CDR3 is TGTGCCAGCAGTTACTCGAGGTGGCGGTCGGATCTGTTTTTT.

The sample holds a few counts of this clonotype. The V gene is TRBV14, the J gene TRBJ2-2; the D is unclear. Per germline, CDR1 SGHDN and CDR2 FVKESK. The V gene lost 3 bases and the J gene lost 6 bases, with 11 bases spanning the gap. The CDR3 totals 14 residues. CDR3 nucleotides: TGTGCCAGCAGCCACCAGGTCGGGCCCGGGGAGCTGTTTTTT. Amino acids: CASSHQVGPGELFF.

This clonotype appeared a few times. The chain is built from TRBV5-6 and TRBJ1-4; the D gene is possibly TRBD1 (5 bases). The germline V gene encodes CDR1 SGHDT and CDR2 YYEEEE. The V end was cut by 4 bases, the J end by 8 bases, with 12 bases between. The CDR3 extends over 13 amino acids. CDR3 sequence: CASSARPGEKLFF. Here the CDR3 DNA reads TGTGCCAGCAGCGCCCGTCCAGGGGAAAAACTGTTTTTT.